This entry lists 28 T cell receptor beta chains sequenced from one sample in a study of blood T cell repertoires in COVID-19. Data came from immunoSEQ multiplex PCR; TCRdb stores just in-frame clones and leaves some out. The sample has a few hundred thousand clones; about 87% are singletons. Sequenced sample: PBMCs or T cells enriched from blood (not recorded which). The receptors were sampled from a woman in her forties or fifties who had recovered from COVID-19.

The gene calls are TRBV9 and TRBJ1-1; 7 bases align to TRBD1. The length of the CDR3 is 16 residues. Losses at the gene ends were 4 bases for V and 0 bases for J; bases not matched to a gene: 9. The germline gives CDR1 SGDLS, CDR2 YYNGEE. The CDR3 is CASSPRGDAMNTEAFF. CDR3 DNA: TGTGCCAGCAGCCCCAGGGGGGACGCCATGAACACTGAAGCTTTCTTT.

The chain has TRBV9 and TRBJ1-2; D is perhaps TRBD1 (5 bases). This CDR3 is 12 amino acids long. Germline loops: CDR1 SGDLS, CDR2 YYNGEE. Trimming took off 4 bases at V and 8 bases at J, with 12 bases between the two ends. CDR3 loop: CASSPQGGGYTF. The CDR3 DNA reads as TGTGCCAGCAGCCCCCAGGGAGGCGGCTACACCTTC.

The rearrangement joins TRBV5-1 to TRBJ1-4; 7 bases align to TRBD1. The germline CDR1 and CDR2 sequences are SGHRS and YFSETQ. The CDR3 length is 16 residues. V lost 0 bases and J lost 5; bases outside the gene matches: 7. The CDR3 region has the DNA TGCGCCAGCAGCTTGGAGGCAGGGGGGACAAATGAAAAACTGTTTTTT. Translation: CASSLEAGGTNEKLFF.

The V call is TRBV7-9, the J call TRBJ1-4; 7 nucleotides match TRBD1. Per germline, CDR1 SEHNR and CDR2 FQNEAQ (reference sequence). This CDR3 comprises 17 residues. V gave up 0 bases and J gave up 7 bases; unmatched junction bases: 11. CDR3 sequence: CASSLALRGNPGEKLFF. In DNA form, the CDR3 reads TGTGCCAGCAGCTTAGCTCTCAGGGGGAATCCGGGTGAAAAACTGTTTTTT.

The V and J genes are TRBV2 and TRBJ1-5, with 8 positions matching TRBD1. Per germline, CDR1 SNHLY and CDR2 FYNNEI. There are 17 residues in the CDR3. Unmatched junction bases numbered 12, after V lost 7 bases and J lost 1 base. CDR3 DNA sequence: TGTGCCAGCACAGGACAGGGTCGGTCTGGCAGCAATCAGCCCCAGCATTTT. Its translation is CASTGQGRSGSNQPQHF.

This chain uses TRBV29-1 with TRBJ1-2; D is possibly TRBD1 (5 bases). Germline V lookup: CDR1 SQVTM, CDR2 ANQGSEA. The germline V and J ends were trimmed by 5 bases and 4 bases, with 11 bases remaining between them. The CDR3 sequence is 12 residues long. The DNA of the CDR3 is TGCAGCGTTTGGGGGAGGGGCTATGGCTACACCTTC. It codes for CSVWGRGYGYTF.

This chain connects TRBV7-3 to TRBJ1-2; 7 bases map to TRBD1. This CDR3 is 13 amino acids long. The V segment lost 5 bases and the J segment 4 bases; nucleotides outside the gene matches: 4. Germline V gene data show CDR1 as SGHTA and CDR2 as FQGTGA. This CDR3 reads CASSDRAGYGYTF. For the CDR3, the DNA is TGTGCCAGCAGCGACAGGGCTGGCTATGGCTACACCTTC.

The V call is TRBV6-2 or TRBV6-3, the J call TRBJ2-7, with D unresolved. Germline values: CDR1 MNHEY, CDR2 SVGEGT. Deletions cut 6 bases from V and 3 bases from J, with 21 bases between. The length of the CDR3 is 16 residues. Here the CDR3 DNA reads TGTGCCAGCAGCTCCAAGTCATTTACTGTCGGCTACGAGCAGTACTTC. Amino acid sequence: CASSSKSFTVGYEQYF.

The rearrangement uses TRBV5-1 and TRBJ2-1, with TRBD2 identical over 7 bases. V was pared by 4 bases and J by 0 bases, with 10 bases of the junction left unmatched. Germline lookup yields CDR1 SGHRS and CDR2 YFSETQ. The CDR3 length is 17 residues. The CDR3 is CASSPKVGGNSYNEQFF. The CDR3 DNA follows: TGCGCCAGCAGCCCAAAGGTGGGGGGGAACTCCTACAATGAGCAGTTCTTC.

The chain combines TRBV3-1 (or the pseudogene TRBV3-2) with TRBJ2-7; TRBD2 aligns across 8 bases. CDR3 length: 15 amino acids. V lost 5 bases to trimming and J lost 1 base; unmatched junction nucleotides: 7. Germline V CDR1 and CDR2: LGHDT, YNNKEL (reference sequence). The CDR3 DNA is TGTGCCAGCAGCGCGGGACTAGGGGCATCCTACGAGCAGTACTTC. It translates to CASSAGLGASYEQYF.

In its sample, this clone was seen once. The J gene is TRBJ2-7, the V gene TRBV27; the match to TRBD2 covers 13 bases. The CDR3 covers 18 residues. Germline V gene lookup returns CDR1 MNHEY and CDR2 SMNVEV (reference sequence). V shed 5 bases and J 4 bases; nucleotides not matched to a gene: 14. The CDR3 sequence: CASSPSGLAGAKGYEQYF. The CDR3 DNA follows: TGTGCCAGCAGTCCCAGCGGACTAGCGGGGGCCAAGGGGTACGAGCAGTACTTC.

The chain employs TRBV6-4 and TRBJ2-2; 10 nucleotides agree with TRBD1. The CDR3 runs 17 residues. Germline values: CDR1 MRHNA, CDR2 SNTAGT. V lost 6 bases and J lost 3; bases outside the gene matches: 10. DNA for the CDR3: TGTGCCAGCAGAGCCGGGACAGGGGATACCTACACCGGGGAGCTGTTTTTT. Amino acid sequence: CASRAGTGDTYTGELFF.

The chain recombines TRBV4-2 with TRBJ1-5, with no clear D. The CDR3 length is 16 residues. V was clipped by 0 bases and J by 1 base, with 10 bases between them. The germline V gene encodes CDR1 LGHNA and CDR2 YNFKEQ. The CDR3: CASSQDLGRSNQPQHF. The CDR3 DNA is TGTGCCAGCAGCCAAGATTTGGGCAGAAGCAATCAGCCCCAGCATTTT.

The chain has TRBV11-2 and TRBJ1-1; no reliable D call. The germline gives CDR1 SGHAT, CDR2 FQNNGV. The CDR3 length is 16 residues. The V gene lost 1 base and the J gene lost 6 bases, with 18 bases spanning the gap. CDR3 sequence: CASSLAGALRGAEAFF. CDR3 nucleotide sequence: TGTGCCAGCAGCTTAGCTGGCGCCCTGCGGGGAGCTGAAGCTTTCTTT.

The V gene is TRBV2, the J gene TRBJ2-5; possible D gene TRBD2, 6 bases. This CDR3 is 12 amino acids long. Trimming left V 7 bases short and J 5 bases short, with 11 bases between. The V gene's germline CDR1 is SNHLY and CDR2 FYNNEI. The DNA of the CDR3 is TGTGCCAGCACCGGGAGTAGGGAGACCCAGTACTTC. Amino acid sequence: CASTGSRETQYF.

Concerning this clone itself: The DNA is omitted, as the CDR3 cannot be located on it reliably, and the CDR3 follows TCRdb's listing. V gene TRBV12-1 combines with J gene TRBJ1-2. TRBV12-1 represents a pseudogene. From its first to its last residue, the CDR3 has 14 amino acids. The CDR3 loop reads CASSFAAGAWGYTF.

Only one count was recorded for this clone. The chain has TRBV30 and TRBJ2-2; no clear D. The germline gives CDR1 GTSNPN, CDR2 SVGIG (reference sequence). The CDR3 has 14 residues. V dropped 4 bases and J dropped 1 base, with 10 bases sitting between them. The CDR3 nucleotides read TGTGCCTGGATTCGTCAGGAGAACACCGGGGAGCTGTTTTTT. It yields the protein CAWIRQENTGELFF.

The chain recombines TRBV9 with TRBJ2-1, with D perhaps TRBD2 (6 bases). Germline V gene data show CDR1 as SGDLS and CDR2 as YYNGEE. Trimming removed 0 bases at V and 10 bases at J, with 11 bases between. The CDR3 is made up of 13 amino acids. Here the CDR3 reads CASSVAGRTEQFF. The CDR3 bases are TGTGCCAGCAGCGTAGCTGGGAGGACAGAGCAGTTCTTC.

This clone was seen a handful of times. The genes are TRBV14 and TRBJ1-2, with a weak D call TRBD1 (6 bases). The CDR3 is 13 residues long. The V end was cut by 5 bases, the J end by 2 bases, with 9 bases between. The germline V gene encodes CDR1 SGHDN and CDR2 FVKESK. CDR3 sequence reads: CASSADRNYGYTF. As DNA, the CDR3 is TGTGCCAGCAGCGCGGACAGAAACTATGGCTACACCTTC.

V is TRBV7-6 and J is TRBJ1-5; no definite D call. This CDR3 is built from 13 residues. Trimming removed 1 base at V and 4 bases at J, with 5 bases between. Per germline, CDR1 SGHVS and CDR2 FNYEAQ. The CDR3, as DNA: TGTGCCAGCAGCTTAGGGCAGAATCAGCCCCAGCATTTT. It yields the protein CASSLGQNQPQHF.

The chain is built from TRBV7-3 and TRBJ1-1, with D perhaps TRBD1 (6 bases). Germline values: CDR1 SGHTA, CDR2 FQGTGA. This CDR3 has 12 residues. The V end lost 7 bases, the J end lost 5 bases, and 11 bases lay between the germline ends. CDR3 sequence reads: CASKGQGTEAFF. The CDR3 DNA follows: TGTGCCAGCAAAGGGCAGGGGACTGAAGCTTTCTTT.

The chain employs TRBV5-1 and TRBJ2-6, with a tentative D call TRBD1 (5 bases). Looked up from germline, CDR1 is SGHRS and CDR2 is YFSETQ. The CDR3 has 16 amino acids. V was shortened by 1 base and J by 2 bases, with 10 bases between the two germline ends. CDR3 coding DNA: TGCGCCAGCAGCTTGCAGGGTGAGGCTGGGGCCAACGTCCTGACTTTC. Translating gives CASSLQGEAGANVLTF.

The gene calls are TRBV9 and TRBJ2-2; 7 nucleotides align to TRBD1. The germline V gene encodes CDR1 SGDLS and CDR2 YYNGEE. This CDR3 contains 14 residues. V lost 4 bases, J lost 6 bases, and 6 bases stayed unmatched. The CDR3 nucleotides read TGTGCCAGCAGCTTTACAGGGGACGCCGGGGAGCTGTTTTTT. It codes for CASSFTGDAGELFF.

The chain combines TRBV6-5 with TRBJ1-2; D gene uncertain. Per the germline V gene, CDR1 is MNHEY and CDR2 is SVGAGI. The CDR3 extends over 15 amino acids. Trimming shortened V by 0 bases and J by 4 bases, and 12 bases separated the two germline ends. The CDR3 sequence is CASSYSRGAPYGYTF. The CDR3 region has the DNA TGTGCCAGCAGTTACTCGCGAGGAGCCCCCTATGGCTACACCTTC.

This clone turned up a few times. The CDR3 is CAWSEGGAGQPQHF. The DNA of the CDR3 is TGTGCCTGGAGCGAGGGGGGGGCAGGGCAGCCCCAGCATTTT. V is TRBV30 and J is TRBJ1-5, with D perhaps matching TRBD1 (6 bases). Trimming cost V 3 bases and J 7 bases, with 16 bases left between them. This CDR3 comprises 14 residues. Germline CDR1 and CDR2: GTSNPN and SVGIG (reference sequence).

The CDR3 DNA follows: TGTGCCAGCAGTGAATGGTGGGAACAGGGTACCCACTCTGGAAACACCATATATTTT. This sequence encodes CASSEWWEQGTHSGNTIYF. This chain connects TRBV2 to TRBJ1-3; a possible D gene is TRBD1 (6 bases). The ends were cut back, 2 bases at V and 0 bases at J, with 20 bases in the middle. Germline V gene lookup returns CDR1 SNHLY and CDR2 FYNNEI. The CDR3 extends over 19 amino acids.

CDR3 sequence: CASSWDPTGPVNYGYTF. DNA for the CDR3: TGCGCCAGCAGCTGGGACCCTACAGGGCCCGTCAACTATGGCTACACCTTC. The chain uses TRBV5-1 and TRBJ1-2, with a weak D call TRBD1 (6 bases). The CDR3 covers 17 residues. Trimming shortened V by 3 bases and J by 2 bases, and 20 bases separated the two germline ends. Germline V gene sequence: CDR1 SGHRS, CDR2 YFSETQ.

The chain carries TRBV28 and TRBJ2-1; D possibly corresponds to TRBD2 (6 bases). This CDR3 contains 19 residues. The germline V gene encodes CDR1 MDHEN and CDR2 SYDVKM. Trimming took 4 bases from V and 3 from J, leaving 25 bases between them. The CDR3 is CASSWATWGLGLLYNEQFF. CDR3 DNA: TGTGCCAGCAGTTGGGCCACATGGGGGTTGGGACTCCTCTACAATGAGCAGTTCTTC.